This TCR beta chain was captured in a study of cytomegalovirus exposure and HLA in healthy donors. Regarding the study as a whole: What a later analysis showed was that several of the most significant clusters appeared linked to common viral pathogens. As immune exposure information, only CMV serostatus was available.

When sampled, the donors appeared nominally healthy, though they likely had unrecorded immune exposures. Worth noting for this clone: Its target is unknown.

Trimming left V 2 bases short and J 4 bases short, with 15 bases between. The CDR3 loop spans 16 amino acids. Germline lookup yields CDR1 SEHNR and CDR2 FQNEAQ (reference sequence). PCR amplification relied on 60 Vbeta primers (plus 13 Jbeta primers). Clones were sequenced by immunoSEQ multiplex PCR, and TCRdb holds only the in-frame ones, with some missing. The sample carries around 70,000 clones, about four fifths recorded once. The receptor was isolated from a woman aged 40 to 49 in good health and CMV-seropositive. Material for sequencing was PBMCs. The rearrangement joins TRBV7-9 to TRBJ1-3; tentative D call: TRBD1 (6 bases). The CDR3 here is CASSLRVEGVGNTIYF. In nucleotides, the CDR3 is TGTGCCAGCAGCTTAAGGGTCGAGGGGGTCGGAAACACCATATATTTT.